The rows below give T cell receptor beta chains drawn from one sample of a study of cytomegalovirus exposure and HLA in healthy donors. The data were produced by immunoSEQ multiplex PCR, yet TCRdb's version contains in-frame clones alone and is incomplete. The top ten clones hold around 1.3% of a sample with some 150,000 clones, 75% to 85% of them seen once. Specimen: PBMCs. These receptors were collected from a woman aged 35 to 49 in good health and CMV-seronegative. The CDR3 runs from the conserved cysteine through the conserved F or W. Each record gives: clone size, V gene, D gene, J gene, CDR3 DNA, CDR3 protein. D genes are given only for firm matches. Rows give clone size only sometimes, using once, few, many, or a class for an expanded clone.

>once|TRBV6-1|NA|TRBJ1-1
TGTGCCAGCAGTGAATCGTCCCGAATCGGAGCTTTCTTT
CASSESSRIGAFF
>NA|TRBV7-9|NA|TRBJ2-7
TGTGCCAGCAGCGCCATCTCCCGGGATTTGTCCTACGAGCAGTACTTC
CASSAISRDLSYEQYF
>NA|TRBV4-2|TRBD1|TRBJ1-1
TGTGCCAGCAGCCAAGTACAGGGGGCCGTGAACACTGAAGCTTTCTTT
CASSQVQGAVNTEAFF
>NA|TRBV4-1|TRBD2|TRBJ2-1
TGCGCCAGCAGCCAAGATGTCGGGGGGGCCGTGTTGAATGAGCAGTTCTTC
CASSQDVGGAVLNEQFF
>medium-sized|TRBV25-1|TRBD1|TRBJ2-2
TGTGCCAGCAGAGAAGACAGGGTGGGCACCGGGGAGCTGTTTTTT
CASREDRVGTGELFF
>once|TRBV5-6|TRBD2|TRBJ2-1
TGTGCCAGCAGCTTTTGGAGCGGGGGGGGCTTGAGCGGGCAGTTCTTC
CASSFWSGGGLSGQFF
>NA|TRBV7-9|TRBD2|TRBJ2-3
TGTTCCAGCAGCTTAGGAGCGGGGGTTAATACGCAGTATTTT
CSSSLGAGVNTQYF
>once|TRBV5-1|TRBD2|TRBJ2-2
TGCGCCAGCAGCCCGGGACTAGCGGGGGGCACCCTAGACGGGGAGCTGTTTTTT
CASSPGLAGGTLDGELFF
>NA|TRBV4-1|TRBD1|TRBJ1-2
TGCGCCAGCAGCCAAGACTCCGGGACAGGGAATTTGGGAAGAGGCTACACCTTC
CASSQDSGTGNLGRGYTF
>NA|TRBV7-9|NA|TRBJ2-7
TGTGCCAGCAGCTTAGTGGGCCGATCGGACGAGCAGTACTTC
CASSLVGRSDEQYF
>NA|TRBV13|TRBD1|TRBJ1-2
TGTGCCAGCAGCTCCAAGGGACAGAACTATGGCTACACCTTC
CASSSKGQNYGYTF
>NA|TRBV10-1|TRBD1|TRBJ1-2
TGCGCCAGCAGTGAGCGTCCGGGCCGGGACAGCGACAACTTTTATGGCTACACCTTC
CASSERPGRDSDNFYGYTF
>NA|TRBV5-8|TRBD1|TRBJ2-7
TGTGCCAGCAGCTTGGGGGACAGGATGGTGAGGGGGTCCTACGAGCAGTACTTC
CASSLGDRMVRGSYEQYF
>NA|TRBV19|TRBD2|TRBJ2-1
TGTGCCAGTACCCCGACTAGCGGGGAGTACTTTTACAATGAGCAGTTCTTC
CASTPTSGEYFYNEQFF
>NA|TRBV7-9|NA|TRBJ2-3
TGTGCTTCACGGTTCCCTAGCGCAGATACGCAGTATTTT
CASRFPSADTQYF
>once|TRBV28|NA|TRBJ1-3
TGTGCCAGCAGTCTGGGGACAATGTGGAATTTT
CASSLGTMWNF
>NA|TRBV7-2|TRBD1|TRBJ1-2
TGTGCCAGCAGTTGGACAGGGGGCTATGGCTACACCTTC
CASSWTGGYGYTF
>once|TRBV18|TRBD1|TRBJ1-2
TGTGCCAGCTCCCTCGGACAGGGGGCGGCTGGCTACACCTTC
CASSLGQGAAGYTF
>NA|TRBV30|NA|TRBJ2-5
TGTGCCTGGAGTGTACGTCTGAGGGAGACCCAGTACTTC
CAWSVRLRETQYF
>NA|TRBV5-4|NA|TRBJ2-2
TGTGCCAGCAGCTCAACAATTCGACAGGTGACCGGGGAGCTGTTTTTT
CASSSTIRQVTGELFF
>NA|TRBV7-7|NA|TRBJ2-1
TGTGCTAGCAGCTTAGCTACAGGCTCCTACAATGAGCAGTTCTTC
CASSLATGSYNEQFF
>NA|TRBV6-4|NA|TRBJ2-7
TGTGCCAGCCCTCGACAGGAAGCCACCTACGAGCAGTACTTC
CASPRQEATYEQYF
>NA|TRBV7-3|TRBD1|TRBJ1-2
TGTGCCAGCAGCTACGACAGGGCCGGCGGCTACACCTTC
CASSYDRAGGYTF
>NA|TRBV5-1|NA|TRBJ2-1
TGCGCCAGCAGCTTGGGAATGTCTCAGGATGAGCAGTTCTTC
CASSLGMSQDEQFF
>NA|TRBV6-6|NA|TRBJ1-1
TGTGCCAGCACCACGACAGAAGTTGCAGAAGCTTTCTTT
CASTTTEVAEAFF
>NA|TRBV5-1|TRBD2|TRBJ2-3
TGCGCCAGCAGCCCCGGACTAGCGGGGGCCCCGAGGGGAGATACGCAGTATTTT
CASSPGLAGAPRGDTQYF
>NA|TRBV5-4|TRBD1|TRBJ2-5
TGTGCCAGCAGCACCAGACAGGGGTATCTTCAAGAGACCCAGTACTTC
CASSTRQGYLQETQYF
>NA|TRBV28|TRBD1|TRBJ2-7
TGTGCCAGCAGTCAAACGGGACAGGGTCTTTACGAGCAGTACTTC
CASSQTGQGLYEQYF
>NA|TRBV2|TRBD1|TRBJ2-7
TGTGCCAGCAGTGCCGAAGGGGGACAGGGGGCGCGGTACGAGCAGTACTTC
CASSAEGGQGARYEQYF
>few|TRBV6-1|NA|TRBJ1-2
TGTGCCAGTAGACAGGAGGATAACTATGGCTACACCTTC
CASRQEDNYGYTF
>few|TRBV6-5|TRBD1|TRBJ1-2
TGTGCCAGCAGTTACTCGGAAGAGGGGGCCTGTGGCTACACCTTC
CASSYSEEGACGYTF
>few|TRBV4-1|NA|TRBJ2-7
TGCGCCAGCAGCCAGTGGGACTTGAGCTCCTACGAGCAGTACTTC
CASSQWDLSSYEQYF
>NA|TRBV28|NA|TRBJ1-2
TGTGCCAGCAGTTTATCCGCCATCCGTCAGAATAACTATGGCTACACCTTC
CASSLSAIRQNNYGYTF
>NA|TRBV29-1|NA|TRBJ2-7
TGCAGCGTTGAAATGCCAGGTATATCCTACGAGCAGTACTTC
CSVEMPGISYEQYF
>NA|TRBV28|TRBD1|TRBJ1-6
TGTGCCAGCACCCGCCGGGACAGGGGGCGAAATTCACCCCTCCACTTT
CASTRRDRGRNSPLHF
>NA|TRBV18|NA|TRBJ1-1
TGTGCCAGCTCATCCCGGAACACTGAAGCTTTCTTT
CASSSRNTEAFF
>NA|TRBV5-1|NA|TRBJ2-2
TGCGCCAGCAGCTTGGGACAGCCTTTCCCCGGGGAGCTGTTTTTT
CASSLGQPFPGELFF
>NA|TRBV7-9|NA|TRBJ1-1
TGTGCCAGCAGCCCTCCTGGGGGCGGGGGCACTGAAGCTTTCTTT
CASSPPGGGGTEAFF
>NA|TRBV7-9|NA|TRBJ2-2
TGTGCCAGCAGCTTGGGAACAGGTACTCCCGGGGAGCTGTTTTTT
CASSLGTGTPGELFF
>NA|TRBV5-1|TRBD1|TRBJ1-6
TGCGCCAGCAGTAACGGACAGGGAAGCTCCTATAATTCACCCCTCCACTTT
CASSNGQGSSYNSPLHF
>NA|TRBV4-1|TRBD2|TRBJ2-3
TGCGCCAGCAGCCAAGAATACGGACTAGCGGGGAAAGATACGCAGTATTTT
CASSQEYGLAGKDTQYF